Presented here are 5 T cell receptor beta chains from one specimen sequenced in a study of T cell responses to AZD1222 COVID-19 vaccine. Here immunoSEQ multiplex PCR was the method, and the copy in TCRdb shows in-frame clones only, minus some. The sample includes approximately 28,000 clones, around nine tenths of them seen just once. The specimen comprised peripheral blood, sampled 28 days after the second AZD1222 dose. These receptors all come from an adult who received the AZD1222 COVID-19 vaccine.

CDR3 sequence: CASSPSLYYGYTF. Here the CDR3 DNA reads TGCGCCAGCAGCCCTTCGCTGTACTATGGCTACACCTTC. V and J are TRBV5-1 and TRBJ1-2; D gene uncertain. Germline assignment: CDR1 SGHRS and CDR2 YFSETQ. V was shortened by 4 bases and J by 3 bases, with 10 bases between the two germline ends. The CDR3 runs to 13 residues.

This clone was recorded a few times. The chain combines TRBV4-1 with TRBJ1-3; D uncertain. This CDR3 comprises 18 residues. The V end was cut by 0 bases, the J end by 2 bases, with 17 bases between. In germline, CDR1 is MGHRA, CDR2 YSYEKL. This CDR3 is CASSQEFNRDRTGNTIYF. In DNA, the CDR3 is TGCGCCAGCAGCCAAGAGTTCAACCGGGATCGAACTGGAAACACCATATATTTT.

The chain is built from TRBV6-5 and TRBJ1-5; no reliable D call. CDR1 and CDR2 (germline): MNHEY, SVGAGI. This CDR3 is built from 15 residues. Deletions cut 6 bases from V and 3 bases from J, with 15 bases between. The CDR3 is CASRPEDGYNQPQHF. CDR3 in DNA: TGTGCCAGCAGACCTGAAGACGGTTACAATCAGCCCCAGCATTTT.

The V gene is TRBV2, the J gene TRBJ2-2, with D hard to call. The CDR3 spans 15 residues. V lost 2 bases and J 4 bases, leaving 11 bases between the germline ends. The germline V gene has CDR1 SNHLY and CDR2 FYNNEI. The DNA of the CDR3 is TGTGCCAGCAGTGAATTGGGCGGCGGCACCGGGGAGCTGTTTTTT. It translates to CASSELGGGTGELFF.

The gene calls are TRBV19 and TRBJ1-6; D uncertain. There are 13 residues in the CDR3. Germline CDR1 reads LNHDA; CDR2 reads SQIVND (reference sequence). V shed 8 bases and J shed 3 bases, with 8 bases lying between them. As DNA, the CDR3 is TGTGCCAGTGGAGAGAACTATAATTCACCCCTCCACTTT. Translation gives CASGENYNSPLHF.